These 2 T cell receptor beta chains came from one sample sequenced in a study of blood T cell repertoires in COVID-19. Sequencing used immunoSEQ multiplex PCR; TCRdb keeps in-frame clones, though not all of them. The table has 200,000 to 250,000 clones, 92% seen once. Sample: peripheral blood. These receptors were collected from a man aged 60 to 75 with COVID-19, enrolled during active disease.

This chain connects TRBV4-2 to TRBJ1-2; 7 positions agree with TRBD1. Per the germline V gene, CDR1 is LGHNA and CDR2 is YNFKEQ. V lost 2 bases, J lost 4 bases, and 10 bases stayed unmatched. The CDR3 is 16 residues long. The CDR3 nucleotides read TGTGCCAGCAGCCAACGGGACAGCTCTACGCTCTATGGCTACACCTTC. The encoded protein is CASSQRDSSTLYGYTF.

This clone appeared a single time. The CDR3 loop is CASSAVLGEQYF. The CDR3 region has the DNA TGCGCCAGCAGCGCGGTCCTGGGCGAGCAGTACTTC. The V call is TRBV4-1, the J call TRBJ2-7; D not certain. The germline gives CDR1 MGHRA, CDR2 YSYEKL. The CDR3 runs to 12 residues. With 5 bases removed from V and 6 bases from J, the gap between germline ends came to 11 bases.